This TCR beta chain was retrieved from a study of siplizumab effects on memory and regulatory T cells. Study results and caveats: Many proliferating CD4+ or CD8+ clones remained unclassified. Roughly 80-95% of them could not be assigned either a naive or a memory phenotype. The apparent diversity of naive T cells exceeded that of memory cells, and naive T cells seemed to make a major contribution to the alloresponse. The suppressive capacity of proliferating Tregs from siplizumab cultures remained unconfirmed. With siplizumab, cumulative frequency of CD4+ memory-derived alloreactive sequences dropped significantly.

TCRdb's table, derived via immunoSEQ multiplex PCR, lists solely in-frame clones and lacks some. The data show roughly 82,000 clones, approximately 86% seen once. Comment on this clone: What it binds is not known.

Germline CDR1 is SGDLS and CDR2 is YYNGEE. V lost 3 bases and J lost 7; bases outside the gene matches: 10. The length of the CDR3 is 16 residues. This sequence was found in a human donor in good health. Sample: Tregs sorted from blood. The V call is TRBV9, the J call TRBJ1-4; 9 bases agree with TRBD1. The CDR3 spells CASSARGRGQGEKLFF. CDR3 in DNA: TGTGCCAGCAGCGCACGAGGGAGGGGACAGGGTGAAAAACTGTTTTTT.